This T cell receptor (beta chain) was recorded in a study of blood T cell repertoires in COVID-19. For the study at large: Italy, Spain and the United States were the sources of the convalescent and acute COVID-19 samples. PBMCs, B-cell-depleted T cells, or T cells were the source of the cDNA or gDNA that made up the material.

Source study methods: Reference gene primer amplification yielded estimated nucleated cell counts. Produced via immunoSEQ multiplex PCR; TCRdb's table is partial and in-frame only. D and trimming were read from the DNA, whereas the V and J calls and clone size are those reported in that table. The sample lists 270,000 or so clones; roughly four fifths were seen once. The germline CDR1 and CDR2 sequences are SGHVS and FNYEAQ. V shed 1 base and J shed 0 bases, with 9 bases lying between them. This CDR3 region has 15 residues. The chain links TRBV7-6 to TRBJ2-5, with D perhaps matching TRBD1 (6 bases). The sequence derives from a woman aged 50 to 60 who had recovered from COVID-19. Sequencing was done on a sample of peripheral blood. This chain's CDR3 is CASSLVDSYQETQYF. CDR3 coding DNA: TGTGCCAGCAGCTTAGTGGACAGCTACCAAGAGACCCAGTACTTC.